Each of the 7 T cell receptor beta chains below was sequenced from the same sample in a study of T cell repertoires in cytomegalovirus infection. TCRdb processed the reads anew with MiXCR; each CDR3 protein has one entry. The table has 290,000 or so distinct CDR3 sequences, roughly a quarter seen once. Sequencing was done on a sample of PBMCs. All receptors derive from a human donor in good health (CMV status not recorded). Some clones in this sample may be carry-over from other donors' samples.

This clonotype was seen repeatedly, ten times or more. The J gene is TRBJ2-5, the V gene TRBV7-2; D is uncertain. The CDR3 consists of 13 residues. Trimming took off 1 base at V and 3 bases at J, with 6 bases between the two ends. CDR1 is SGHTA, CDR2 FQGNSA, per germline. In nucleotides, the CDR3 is TGTGCCAGCAGCTTAGTATCTGAAGAGACCCAGTACTTC. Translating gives CASSLVSEETQYF.

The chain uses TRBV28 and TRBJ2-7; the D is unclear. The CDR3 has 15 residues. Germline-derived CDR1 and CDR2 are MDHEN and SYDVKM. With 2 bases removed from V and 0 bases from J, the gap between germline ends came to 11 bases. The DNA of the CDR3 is TGTGCCAGCAGTTTACACAGCACGACCTCCTACGAGCAGTACTTC. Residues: CASSLHSTTSYEQYF.

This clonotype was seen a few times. CDR3 loop: CASSLGTRIGTDTQYF. Here the CDR3 DNA reads TGTGCCAGCAGTTTAGGTACAAGGATAGGCACAGATACGCAGTATTTT. V is TRBV12-3 or TRBV12-4 and J is TRBJ2-3; D not certain. Trimming cost V 1 base and J 1 base, with 12 bases left between them. The CDR3 has 16 residues.

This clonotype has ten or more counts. CDR3 in amino acids: CASSYQSGDTQYF. The CDR3 bases are TGTGCCAGCAGCTACCAGTCCGGGGATACGCAGTATTTT. The V call is TRBV7-2, the J call TRBJ2-3; no clear D. Trimming left V 4 bases short and J 6 bases short, with 11 bases between. Germline CDR1 SGHTA, CDR2 FQGNSA. The CDR3 is 13 residues long. Full variable domain (remainder filled in from reference TRBV7-2 and TRBJ2-3): GAGVSQSPSNKVTEKGKDVELRCDPISGHTALYWYRQSLGQGLEFLIYFQGNSAPDKSGLPSDRFSAERTGGSVSTLTIQRTQQEDSAVYLCASSYQSGDTQYFGPGTRLTVL.

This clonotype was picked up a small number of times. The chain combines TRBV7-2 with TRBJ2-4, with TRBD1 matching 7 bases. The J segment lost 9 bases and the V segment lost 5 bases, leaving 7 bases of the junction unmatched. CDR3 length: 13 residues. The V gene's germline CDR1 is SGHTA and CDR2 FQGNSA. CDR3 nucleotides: TGTGCCAGCAGCCCCCTGGCAGGGGGCATTCAGTACTTC. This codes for CASSPLAGGIQYF.

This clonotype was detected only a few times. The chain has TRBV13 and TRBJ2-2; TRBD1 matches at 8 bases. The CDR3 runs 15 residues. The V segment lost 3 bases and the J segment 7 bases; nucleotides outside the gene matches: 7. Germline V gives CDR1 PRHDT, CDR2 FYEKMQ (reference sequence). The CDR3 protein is CASSFGQGVSGELFF. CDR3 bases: TGTGCCAGCAGCTTCGGACAGGGTGTGAGCGGGGAGCTGTTTTTT. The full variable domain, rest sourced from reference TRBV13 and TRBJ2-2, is AAGVIQSPRHLIKEKRETATLKCYPIPRHDTVYWYQQGPGQDPQFLISFYEKMQSDKGSIPDRFSAQQFSDYHSELNMSSLELGDSALYFCASSFGQGVSGELFFGEGSRLTVL.

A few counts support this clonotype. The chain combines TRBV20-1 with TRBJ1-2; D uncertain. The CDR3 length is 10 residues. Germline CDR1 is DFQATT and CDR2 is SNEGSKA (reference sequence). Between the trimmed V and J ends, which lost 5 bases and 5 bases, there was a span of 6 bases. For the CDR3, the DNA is TGCAGTGCTGTTTATTATGGCTACACCTTC. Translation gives CSAVYYGYTF.